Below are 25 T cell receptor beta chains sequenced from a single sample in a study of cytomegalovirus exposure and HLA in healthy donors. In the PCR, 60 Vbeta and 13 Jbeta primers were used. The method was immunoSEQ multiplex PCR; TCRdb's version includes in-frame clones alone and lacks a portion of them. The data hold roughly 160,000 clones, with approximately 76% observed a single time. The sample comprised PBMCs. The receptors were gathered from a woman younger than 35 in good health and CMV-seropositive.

DNA for the CDR3: TGTGCCAGTAGTACACGGGGGGGCCAAACAGATACGCAGTATTTT. Translated: CASSTRGGQTDTQYF. The chain couples TRBV19 to TRBJ2-3, with TRBD2 matching 8 bases. This CDR3 is 15 amino acids long. Looked up from germline, CDR1 is LNHDA and CDR2 is SQIVND (reference sequence). V shed 4 bases and J 3 bases; nucleotides not matched to a gene: 6. The whole variable domain, filled in from reference TRBV19 and TRBJ2-3, reads DGGITQSPKYLFRKEGQNVTLSCEQNLNHDAMYWYRQDPGQGLRLIYYSQIVNDFQKGDIAEGYSVSREKKESFPLTVTSAQKNPTAFYLCASSTRGGQTDTQYFGPGTRLTVL.

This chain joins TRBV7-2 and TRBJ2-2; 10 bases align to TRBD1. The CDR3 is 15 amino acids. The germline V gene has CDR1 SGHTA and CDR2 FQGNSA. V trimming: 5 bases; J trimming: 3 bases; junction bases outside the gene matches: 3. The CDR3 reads CASSATGGYTGELFF. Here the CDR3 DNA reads TGTGCCAGCAGCGCGACAGGGGGCTACACCGGGGAGCTGTTTTTT.

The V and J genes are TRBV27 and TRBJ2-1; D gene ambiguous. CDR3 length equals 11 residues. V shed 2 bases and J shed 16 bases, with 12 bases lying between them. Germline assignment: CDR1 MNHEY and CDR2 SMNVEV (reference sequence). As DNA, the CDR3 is TGTGCCAGCAGTTTAGGCCCGAAGTGCTTCTTC. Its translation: CASSLGPKCFF.

The chain's CDR3 is CSARIDTLNQPQHF. The CDR3 DNA reads TGCAGCGCGAGAATAGACACTTTAAATCAGCCCCAGCATTTT. The chain uses TRBV29-1 and TRBJ1-5, with unresolved D. CDR3 length: 14 residues. The V end was cut by 7 bases, the J end by 4 bases, with 17 bases between. Germline V gene sequence: CDR1 SQVTM, CDR2 ANQGSEA.

CDR3 in DNA: TGTGCCAGCAGCCCACAGGGGACGGGTTCACCCCTCCACTTT. Translating gives CASSPQGTGSPLHF. This sequence joins TRBV7-3 and TRBJ1-6, with 7 bases that match TRBD1. CDR3 size: 14 residues. Germline CDR1 reads SGHTA; CDR2 reads FQGTGA. The V gene end was trimmed by 5 bases and the J gene end by 9 bases; junction bases not matched to a gene: 7.

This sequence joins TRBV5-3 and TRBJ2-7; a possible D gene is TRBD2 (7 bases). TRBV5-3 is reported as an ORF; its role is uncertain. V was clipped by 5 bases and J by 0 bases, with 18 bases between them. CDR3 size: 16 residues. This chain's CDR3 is CARSGAGARSSYEQYF. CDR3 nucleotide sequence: TGTGCCAGAAGTGGGGCGGGGGCCCGAAGCTCCTACGAGCAGTACTTC.

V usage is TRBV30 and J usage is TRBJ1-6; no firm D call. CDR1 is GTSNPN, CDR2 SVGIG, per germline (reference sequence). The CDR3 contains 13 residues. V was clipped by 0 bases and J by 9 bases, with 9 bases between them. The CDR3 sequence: CAWSVANPSPLHF. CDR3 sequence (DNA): TGTGCCTGGAGTGTGGCCAACCCTTCACCCCTCCACTTT.

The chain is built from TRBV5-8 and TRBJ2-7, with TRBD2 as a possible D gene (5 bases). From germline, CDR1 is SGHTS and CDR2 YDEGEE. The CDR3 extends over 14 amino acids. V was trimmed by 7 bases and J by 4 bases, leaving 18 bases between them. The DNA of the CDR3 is TGTGCCAGCGGCGAGGGAGAAGTTATTTACGAGCAGTACTTC. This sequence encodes CASGEGEVIYEQYF.

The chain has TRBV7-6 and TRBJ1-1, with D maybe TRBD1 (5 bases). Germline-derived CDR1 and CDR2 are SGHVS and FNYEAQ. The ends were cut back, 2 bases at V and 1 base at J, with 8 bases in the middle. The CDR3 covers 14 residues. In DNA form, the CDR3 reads TGTGCCAGCAGCTTAACAGGTCAGAACACTGAAGCTTTCTTT. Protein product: CASSLTGQNTEAFF.

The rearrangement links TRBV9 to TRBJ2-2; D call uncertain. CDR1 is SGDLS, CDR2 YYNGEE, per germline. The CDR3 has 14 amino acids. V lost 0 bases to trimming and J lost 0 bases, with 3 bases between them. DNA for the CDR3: TGTGCCAGCAGCGTAGTCTCGAACACCGGGGAGCTGTTTTTT. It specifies CASSVVSNTGELFF.

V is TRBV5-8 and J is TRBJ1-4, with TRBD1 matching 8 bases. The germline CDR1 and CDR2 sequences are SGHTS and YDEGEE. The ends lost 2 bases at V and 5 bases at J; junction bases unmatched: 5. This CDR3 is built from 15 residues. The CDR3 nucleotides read TGTGCCAGCAGCTTCGGACAGGGACGGAATGAAAAACTGTTTTTT. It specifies CASSFGQGRNEKLFF.

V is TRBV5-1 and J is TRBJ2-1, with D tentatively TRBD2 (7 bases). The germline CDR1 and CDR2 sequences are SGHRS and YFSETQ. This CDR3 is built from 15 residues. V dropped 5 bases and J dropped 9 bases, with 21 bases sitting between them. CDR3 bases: TGCGCCAGCAGTCTAGCGGTGGGGGGCCCCGGTGAGCAGTTCTTC. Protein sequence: CASSLAVGGPGEQFF.

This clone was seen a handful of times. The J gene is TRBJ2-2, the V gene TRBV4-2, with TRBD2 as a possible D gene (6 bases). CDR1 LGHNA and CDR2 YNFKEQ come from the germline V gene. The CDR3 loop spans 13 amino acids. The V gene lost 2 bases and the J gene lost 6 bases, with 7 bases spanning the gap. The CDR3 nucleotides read TGTGCCAGCAGCCAATGGGGGGCCGGGGAGCTGTTTTTT. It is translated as CASSQWGAGELFF.

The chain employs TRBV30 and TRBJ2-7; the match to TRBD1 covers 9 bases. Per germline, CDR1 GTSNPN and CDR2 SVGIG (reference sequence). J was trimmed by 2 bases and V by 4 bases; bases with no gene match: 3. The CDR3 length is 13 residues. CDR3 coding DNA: TGTGCCTGGAACCGGGACAGGGCCTACGAGCAGTACTTC. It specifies CAWNRDRAYEQYF.

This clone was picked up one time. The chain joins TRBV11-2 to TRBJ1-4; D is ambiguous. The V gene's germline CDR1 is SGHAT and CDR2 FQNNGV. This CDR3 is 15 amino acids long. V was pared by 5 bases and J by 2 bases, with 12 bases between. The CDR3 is CASSHREGTNEKLFF. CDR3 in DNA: TGTGCCAGCAGCCACAGAGAGGGCACTAATGAAAAACTGTTTTTT.

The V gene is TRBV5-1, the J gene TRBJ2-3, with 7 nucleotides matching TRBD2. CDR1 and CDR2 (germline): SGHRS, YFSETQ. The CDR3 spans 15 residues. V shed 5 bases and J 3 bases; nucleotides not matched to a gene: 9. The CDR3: CASSLRHGRTDTQYF. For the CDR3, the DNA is TGCGCCAGCAGTTTGCGGCACGGGAGGACAGATACGCAGTATTTT.

CDR3 sequence reads: CASSATSGGPYEQYF. The CDR3 DNA reads TGTGCCAGCAGTGCGACTAGCGGGGGCCCCTACGAGCAGTACTTC. The chain combines TRBV6-4 with TRBJ2-5; 12 bases are a match to TRBD2. The J call is in doubt because the DNA end fits TRBJ2-7 better. The length of the CDR3 is 15 residues. Germline assignment: CDR1 MRHNA and CDR2 SNTAGT.

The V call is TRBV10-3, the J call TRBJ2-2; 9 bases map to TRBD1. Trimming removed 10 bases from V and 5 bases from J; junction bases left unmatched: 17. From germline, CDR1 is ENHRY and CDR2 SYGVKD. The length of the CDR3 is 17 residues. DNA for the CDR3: TGTGCCACTAGGGGGACAGGGATCGTTCCTGATACCGGGGAGCTGTTTTTT. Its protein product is CATRGTGIVPDTGELFF.

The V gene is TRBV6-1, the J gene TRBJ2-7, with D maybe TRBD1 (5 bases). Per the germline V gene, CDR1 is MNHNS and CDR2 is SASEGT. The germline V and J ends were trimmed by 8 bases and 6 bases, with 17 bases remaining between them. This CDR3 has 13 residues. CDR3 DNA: TGTGCCAGCTGTTTAGGGTGGGGCGGCGAGCAGTACTTC. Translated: CASCLGWGGEQYF.

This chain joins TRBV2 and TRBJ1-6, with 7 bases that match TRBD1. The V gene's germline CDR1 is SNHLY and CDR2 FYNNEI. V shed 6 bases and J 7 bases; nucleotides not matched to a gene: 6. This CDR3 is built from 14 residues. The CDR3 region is CASRDGTANSPLHF. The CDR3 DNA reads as TGTGCCAGCAGGGACGGGACAGCGAATTCACCCCTCCACTTT.

Here the CDR3 DNA reads TGTGCCATCAGAACCGAAGGCAGGGATGAGCAGTTCTTC. It translates to CAIRTEGRDEQFF. The V and J genes are TRBV10-3 and TRBJ2-1; D might be TRBD1 (5 bases). The CDR3 has 13 residues. The germline CDR1 and CDR2 sequences are ENHRY and SYGVKD. Trimming cost V 6 bases and J 8 bases, with 14 bases left between them.

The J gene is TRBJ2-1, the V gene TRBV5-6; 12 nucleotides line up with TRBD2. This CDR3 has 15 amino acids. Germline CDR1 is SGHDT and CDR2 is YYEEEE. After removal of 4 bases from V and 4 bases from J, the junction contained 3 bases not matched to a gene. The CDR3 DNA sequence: TGTGCCAGCAGCATACTAGCGGGGGGTTACAATGAGCAGTTCTTC. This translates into CASSILAGGYNEQFF.

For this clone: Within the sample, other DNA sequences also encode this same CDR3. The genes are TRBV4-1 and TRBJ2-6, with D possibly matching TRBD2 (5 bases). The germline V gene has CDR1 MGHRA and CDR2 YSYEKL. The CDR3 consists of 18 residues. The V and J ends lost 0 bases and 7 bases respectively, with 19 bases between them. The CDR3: CASSQDRTLGGGANVLTF. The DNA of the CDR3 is TGCGCCAGCAGCCAAGATCGGACTTTGGGCGGAGGAGCCAACGTCCTGACTTTC.

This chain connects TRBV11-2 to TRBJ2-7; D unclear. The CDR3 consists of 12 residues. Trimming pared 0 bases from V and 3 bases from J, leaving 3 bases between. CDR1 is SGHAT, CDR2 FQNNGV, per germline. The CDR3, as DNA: TGTGCCAGCAGCTTAGAACTCTACGAGCAGTACTTC. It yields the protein CASSLELYEQYF. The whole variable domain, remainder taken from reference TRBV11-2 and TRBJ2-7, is EAGVAQSPRYKIIEKRQSVAFWCNPISGHATLYWYQQILGQGPKLLIQFQNNGVVDDSQLPKDRFSAERLKGVDSTLKIQPAKLEDSAVYLCASSLELYEQYFGPGTRLTVT.

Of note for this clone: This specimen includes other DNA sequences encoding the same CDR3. In DNA form, the CDR3 reads TGTGCCAGCAGTTTGGGACAGCAAAACTATGGCTACACCTTC. Translated, it gives CASSLGQQNYGYTF. V and J are TRBV27 and TRBJ1-2; 7 positions match TRBD1. The CDR3 extends over 14 amino acids. The germline CDR1 and CDR2 sequences are MNHEY and SMNVEV (reference sequence). Trimming removed 3 bases from V and 2 bases from J; junction bases left unmatched: 3.